Below, one T cell receptor beta chain is given with its context. Its specificity is unknown. The PCR employed 60 Vbeta primers together with 13 Jbeta primers. In the authors' workflow: Later reanalysis found approximately 80 million unique TCR beta chains, 10 million to 14 million of them shared. Profiling relied on immunoSEQ multiplex PCR, and the TCRdb table lists in-frame clones only, not all of them. V, J and clone size reflect that table, while D and trimming were determined from the DNA. The sample includes around 180,000 clones, 84% seen only once; the top ten take about 0.25%. This CDR3 spans 12 amino acids. Germline V gene sequence: CDR1 LNHNV, CDR2 YYDKDF (reference sequence). The V end was cut by 8 bases, the J end by 0 bases, with 7 bases between. This entry is derived from a study of cytomegalovirus exposure and HLA in healthy donors. Study-wide points: In a later analysis, several top co-occurrence clusters appeared linked to parvovirus B19, influenza, CMV and Epstein-Barr virus. A missense variant in DCLRE1C was later tied to TCR beta V- and J-gene trimming. Highly shared sequence variants in one cluster were likely a sequencing artifact.

Material: PBMCs. The TCR was taken from a boy under 18 in good health and CMV-seronegative. The V and J genes are TRBV15 and TRBJ2-5, with D possibly matching TRBD2 (5 bases). CDR3 coding DNA: TGTGCCACCTCGGGGTACCAAGAGACCCAGTACTTC. Protein sequence: CATSGYQETQYF.